This T cell receptor beta chain was identified in a study of blood T cells in healthy people across ages. Study-level information: Capture by template switching was about one barcoded beta molecule per two T cells. Points from the study as a whole: Diversity was estimated from one million T cells, and these estimates were considered underestimates. In long-lived donors, naive CD4+ cell counts and diversity exceeded those of aged donors.

V dropped 3 bases and J dropped 2 bases, with 14 bases sitting between them. There are 14 residues in the CDR3. CDR1 and CDR2 (germline): DFQATT, SNEGSKA (reference sequence). In this sample, this clonotype turned up a few times. Its antigen is unidentified. PCR was performed a second time for roughly 7 to 12 cycles using a sample-barcoded 5' primer and a J-beta primer mix. TCRdb reprocessed the 5' RACE reads via MiXCR and lists one record per CDR3 protein. This table has some 1.6 million distinct CDR3 sequences, about 31% appearing once. The V call is TRBV20-1, the J call TRBJ2-7, with D uncertain. Sequenced sample: blood. The TCR originated in a woman younger than 45 in good health. In DNA form, the CDR3 reads TGCAGTGCTAGCCCGTGGCGGTGGACCTACGAGCAGTACTTC. It yields the protein CSASPWRWTYEQYF.